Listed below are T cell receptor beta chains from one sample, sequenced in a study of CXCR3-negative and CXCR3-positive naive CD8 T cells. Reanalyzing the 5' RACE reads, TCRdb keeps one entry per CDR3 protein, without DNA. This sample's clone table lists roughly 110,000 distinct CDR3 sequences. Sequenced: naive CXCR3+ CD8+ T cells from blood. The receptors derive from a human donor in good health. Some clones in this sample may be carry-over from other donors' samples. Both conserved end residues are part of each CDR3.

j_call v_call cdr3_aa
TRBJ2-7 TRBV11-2 CASSLSFRAYEQYF
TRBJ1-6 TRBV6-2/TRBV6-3 CASSLGTAPNSPLHF
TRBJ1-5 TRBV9 CASSVQSNQPQHF
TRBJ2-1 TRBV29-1 CSVEQRLTDEQFF
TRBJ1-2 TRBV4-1 CASSQGTGSSYGYTF
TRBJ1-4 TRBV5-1 CASSLAPVQATNEKLFF
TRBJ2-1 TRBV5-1 CASSLGFSSYNEQFF
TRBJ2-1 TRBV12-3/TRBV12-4 CASSTTGTGKQDEQFF
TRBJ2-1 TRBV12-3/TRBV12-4 CASSLAEGHDNEQFF
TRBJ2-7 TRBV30 CARRAGNEQYF
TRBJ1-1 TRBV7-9 CASRRQGDMNTEAFF
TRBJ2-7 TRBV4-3 CASSQDALGRGAAYEQYF
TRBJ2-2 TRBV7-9 CASSFPGQENTGELFF
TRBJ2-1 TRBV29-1 CSVEEPGTGLNEQFF
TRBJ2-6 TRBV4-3 CASSQEDSSGANVLTF
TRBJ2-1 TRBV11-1 CASSLARANEQFF
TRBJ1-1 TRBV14 CASSPLQGPHTEAFF
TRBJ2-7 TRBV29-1 CSVVPRPYEQYF
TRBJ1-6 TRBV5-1 CASSFQDYNSPLHF
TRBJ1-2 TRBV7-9 CASSHGQLYGYTF
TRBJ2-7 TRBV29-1 CSVEEIGTETYEQYF
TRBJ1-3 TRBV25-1 CASAEGRRGYSGNTIYF
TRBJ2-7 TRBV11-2 CASRPDQRGAYEQYF
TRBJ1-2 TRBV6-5 CASSSTIQGWNYGYTF
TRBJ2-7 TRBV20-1 CSASRDLSYEQYF
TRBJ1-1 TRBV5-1 CASSLFLENTEAFF
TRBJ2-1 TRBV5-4 CASSLGGGSYNEQFF
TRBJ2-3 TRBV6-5 CASSYLGSRSTDTQYF
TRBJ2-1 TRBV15 CATSRATGLYNEQFF
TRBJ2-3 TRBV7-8 CASSSAAGANTQYF
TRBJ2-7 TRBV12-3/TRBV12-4 CASSSPGTGYYEQYF
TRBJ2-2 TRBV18 CASATLQGTNTGELFF
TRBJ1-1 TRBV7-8 CASSLGRTAIGNTEAFF
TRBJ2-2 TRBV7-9 CARSPRTSGSVGELFF
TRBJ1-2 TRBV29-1 CSVDRARQGPYGYTF
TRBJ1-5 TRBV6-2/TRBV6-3 CASQPSGTTESANQPQHF
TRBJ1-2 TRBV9 CASSGDRERRYGYTF
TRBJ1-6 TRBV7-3 CASSSGGGDSPLHF
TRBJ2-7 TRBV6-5 CASSPGTPPVVF
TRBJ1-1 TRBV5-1 CASSPSRGTEAFF
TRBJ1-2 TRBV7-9 CASSLVPAGYYGYTF
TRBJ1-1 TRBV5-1 CASSLTSTANTEAFF
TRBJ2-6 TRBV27 CASGPAANVLTF